The 29 T cell receptor beta chains presented below share a single source sample, sequenced in a study of T-cell reconstitution after alpha-beta-depleted transplantation in children. Preparation of the TCRbeta library involved a method that used unique molecular identifiers. Each CDR3 protein gets one entry after TCRdb re-called the PCR reads with MiXCR. The table has roughly 670,000 distinct CDR3 sequences, 10% to 15% seen once. The specimen comprised PBMCs, sampled before TCRalphabeta/CD19-depleted stem cell transplant. All receptors come from a girl aged 2 to 10 with congenital amegakaryocytic thrombocytopenia, due to receive a stem cell transplant.

This clonotype was counted a single time. This sequence joins TRBV5-1 and TRBJ2-2; 10 nucleotides align to TRBD1. This CDR3 contains 15 residues. CDR1 SGHRS and CDR2 YFSETQ come from the germline V gene. V was pared by 3 bases and J by 6 bases, with 5 bases of the junction left unmatched. CDR3 in amino acids: CASSSGTGDPGELFF. CDR3 DNA: TGCGCCAGCAGCTCGGGGACAGGGGACCCCGGGGAGCTGTTTTTT.

The V call is TRBV7-3, the J call TRBJ2-1, with 7 bases identical to TRBD2. In germline, CDR1 is SGHTA, CDR2 FQGTGA. CDR3 length: 16 amino acids. J lost 8 bases, V lost 1 base, and 11 bases had no gene match. The CDR3 is CASSLIGGGGGHEQFF. The CDR3 nucleotides read TGTGCCAGCAGCTTAATCGGCGGCGGGGGTGGTCATGAGCAGTTCTTC.

This clonotype showed up many times. The gene calls are TRBV7-9 and TRBJ2-1, with D unresolved. The germline V gene has CDR1 SEHNR and CDR2 FQNEAQ (reference sequence). The length of the CDR3 is 11 residues. V gave up 5 bases and J gave up 10 bases, with 9 bases separating them. Written as DNA, the CDR3 is TGTGCCAGCAGCGCTCGGTGGGAGCAGTTCTTC. Its protein product is CASSARWEQFF.

This clonotype was seen a few times. This chain uses TRBV12-3 or TRBV12-4 with TRBJ2-5; D is perhaps TRBD1 (7 bases). V was pared by 2 bases and J by 3 bases, with 19 bases between. The CDR3 has 17 residues. The CDR3: CASSLLFGGDRKETQYF. The CDR3 DNA reads as TGTGCCAGCAGTTTATTATTTGGCGGGGACAGAAAAGAGACCCAGTACTTC.

The sample holds a few counts of this clonotype. The chain employs TRBV4-1 and TRBJ2-7, with TRBD2 identical over 9 bases. V trimming: 3 bases; J trimming: 2 bases; junction bases outside the gene matches: 5. The CDR3 spans 15 residues. Germline values: CDR1 MGHRA, CDR2 YSYEKL. As DNA, the CDR3 is TGCGCCAGCAGCCATTTAGCGGGAGACGCCTACGAGCAGTACTTC. As protein: CASSHLAGDAYEQYF.

This clonotype was counted ten times or more. J is TRBJ1-1 and V is TRBV6-1; no clear D gene. The ends were cut back, 5 bases at V and 6 bases at J, with 16 bases in the middle. CDR3 length: 14 amino acids. In germline, CDR1 is MNHNS, CDR2 SASEGT. The CDR3 DNA reads as TGTGCCAGCAGTCTTGTCATCGCGGCAGCTGAAGCTTTCTTT. Its protein is CASSLVIAAAEAFF.

This clonotype was seen many times. V is TRBV20-1 and J is TRBJ2-7; 12 positions match TRBD1. The CDR3 spans 14 residues. From germline, CDR1 is DFQATT and CDR2 SNEGSKA (reference sequence). After removal of 5 bases from V and 6 bases from J, the junction contained 8 bases not matched to a gene. The CDR3 spells CSAEGTGGWSEQYF. In DNA, the CDR3 is TGCAGTGCTGAAGGGACAGGGGGCTGGTCCGAGCAGTACTTC.

This clonotype was recorded a few times. The chain is built from TRBV5-1 and TRBJ2-6; 8 nucleotides line up with TRBD1. CDR1 is SGHRS and CDR2 is YFSETQ in the germline V gene. Losses at the gene ends were 4 bases for V and 9 bases for J; bases not matched to a gene: 12. CDR3 length: 16 amino acids. This CDR3 is CASSVGGQGFLNVLTF. The CDR3 bases are TGCGCCAGCAGCGTAGGAGGACAGGGATTTCTCAACGTCCTGACTTTC.

Here the CDR3 reads CASSPWTGGEPEQYF. DNA for the CDR3: TGTGCCAGCAGTCCATGGACAGGGGGCGAGCCCGAGCAGTACTTC. The rearrangement uses TRBV27 and TRBJ2-7; 11 bases are shared with TRBD1. CDR3 length equals 15 residues. The V gene end was trimmed by 5 bases and the J gene end by 6 bases; junction bases not matched to a gene: 9. The germline V gene has CDR1 MNHEY and CDR2 SMNVEV (reference sequence).

This clonotype was detected ten times or more. The chain employs TRBV29-1 and TRBJ2-7; D unclear. Germline CDR1 reads SQVTM; CDR2 reads ANQGSEA. CDR3 length equals 12 residues. The V end lost 7 bases, the J end lost 3 bases, and 13 bases lay between the germline ends. CDR3 protein: CSAEGPGYEQYF. The CDR3 coding sequence is TGCAGCGCCGAAGGACCGGGCTACGAGCAGTACTTC.

Regarding this clonotype: This may come from a read error, since a much larger clone is one base off. The conserved phenylalanine or tryptophan is not found at the CDR3 terminus, so this likely reflects a read error. The chain links TRBV5-1 to TRBJ2-7; D gene uncertain. CDR1 and CDR2 (germline): SGHRS, YFSETQ. Trimming pared 1 base from V and 6 bases from J, leaving 11 bases between. The CDR3 contains 13 residues. For the CDR3, the DNA is TGCGCCAGCAGCTTGTATTTTGGATCCGAGCAGTACCTC. Protein: CASSLYFGSEQYL.

The rearrangement links TRBV14 to TRBJ2-1; TRBD2 is a possible D gene (5 bases). Germline V gives CDR1 SGHDN, CDR2 FVKESK. The CDR3 has 14 residues. With 1 base removed from V and 6 bases from J, the gap between germline ends came to 10 bases. The CDR3 DNA reads as TGTGCCAGCAGCCAAGTCTCTAGCAGCAATGAGCAGTTCTTC. This codes for CASSQVSSSNEQFF.

This clonotype was seen at least ten times. The chain is built from TRBV6-5 and TRBJ2-5; D gene uncertain. Trimming left V 0 bases short and J 4 bases short, with 6 bases between. Looked up from germline, CDR1 is MNHEY and CDR2 is SVGAGI. CDR3 size: 13 residues. The CDR3 coding sequence is TGTGCCAGCAGTTACTCGACCCCAGAGACCCAGTACTTC. Its translation: CASSYSTPETQYF.

This clonotype was seen repeatedly, ten times or more. The chain employs TRBV5-1 and TRBJ2-7; D is unresolved. The V gene's germline CDR1 is SGHRS and CDR2 YFSETQ. V shed 0 bases and J shed 2 bases, with 9 bases lying between them. The CDR3 spans 14 residues. The CDR3 reads CASSLDSNAYEQYF. CDR3 coding DNA: TGCGCCAGCAGCTTGGATAGCAATGCCTACGAGCAGTACTTC. Variable domain in full (rest from reference TRBV5-1 and TRBJ2-7): KAGVTQTPRYLIKTRGQQVTLSCSPISGHRSVSWYQQTPGQGLQFLFEYFSETQRNKGNFPGRFSGRQFSNSRSEMNVSTLELGDSALYLCASSLDSNAYEQYFGPGTRLTVT.

This clonotype showed up many times. The chain is built from TRBV9 and TRBJ2-3, with 7 bases that match TRBD2. In germline, CDR1 is SGDLS, CDR2 YYNGEE. Trimming took 2 bases from V and 6 from J; bases not matched to a gene: 0. The CDR3 has 12 amino acids. The CDR3 DNA reads TGTGCCAGCAGCGTGGGAGGGGATACGCAGTATTTT. This translates into CASSVGGDTQYF.

The J gene is TRBJ2-7, the V gene TRBV4-1; D possibly matches TRBD1 or TRBD2 (5 bases each). The germline CDR1 and CDR2 sequences are MGHRA and YSYEKL. The V end lost 0 bases, the J end lost 1 base, and 16 bases lay between the germline ends. The CDR3 loop spans 17 amino acids. The CDR3 coding sequence is TGCGCCAGCAGCCAAGAAGGGGCGGGCGTGGTGTCCTACGAGCAGTACTTC. Its translation is CASSQEGAGVVSYEQYF.

This chain uses TRBV20-1 with TRBJ1-2; the match to TRBD1 covers 9 bases. Germline CDR1 reads DFQATT; CDR2 reads SNEGSKA (reference sequence). Unmatched junction bases numbered 6, after V lost 5 bases and J lost 8 bases. The CDR3 spans 12 residues. The CDR3 DNA is TGCAGTGCTTCGGGACAGGGAGAAGGCTACACCTTC. Its protein product is CSASGQGEGYTF.

This clonotype was seen a few times. The CDR3 nucleotides are TGTGCCAGCAGCCCCCTAGATGGGGCCGAGCAGTACTTC. This translates into CASSPLDGAEQYF. This chain joins TRBV4-2 and TRBJ2-7; D is perhaps TRBD1 (5 bases). This CDR3 spans 13 amino acids. Germline V CDR1 and CDR2: LGHNA, YNFKEQ. Trimming cost V 4 bases and J 6 bases, with 13 bases left between them.

The chain links TRBV12-3 or TRBV12-4 to TRBJ2-7; TRBD2 matches at 14 bases. Trimming removed 3 bases from V and 7 bases from J; junction bases left unmatched: 11. The CDR3 sequence is 17 residues long. Here the CDR3 DNA reads TGTGCCAGCAGTTTCGAGGGACTAGCGGGAGTCGGTGGAGAGCAGTACTTC. Its protein product is CASSFEGLAGVGGEQYF.

This clonotype occurred many times. The gene calls are TRBV9 and TRBJ2-1; no firm D call. V lost 2 bases to trimming and J lost 0 bases, with 6 bases between them. This CDR3 contains 14 residues. Germline CDR1 and CDR2: SGDLS and YYNGEE. Here the CDR3 DNA reads TGTGCCAGCAGCGTGGCCAGCTCCTACAATGAGCAGTTCTTC. Protein: CASSVASSYNEQFF.

This clonotype showed up just a few times. The chain uses TRBV7-2 and TRBJ2-5; D possibly matches TRBD1 or TRBD2 (5 bases each). This CDR3 contains 14 residues. Trimming shortened V by 1 base and J by 6 bases, and 12 bases separated the two germline ends. CDR1 is SGHTA and CDR2 is FQGNSA in the germline V gene. The CDR3 nucleotides are TGTGCCAGCAGCTTAGATTGGCCGGGGCAGACCCAGTACTTC. It codes for CASSLDWPGQTQYF.

This clonotype came up many times. The V call is TRBV10-3, the J call TRBJ1-5, with D hard to call. CDR1 is ENHRY and CDR2 is SYGVKD in the germline V gene. The CDR3 is made up of 17 amino acids. CDR3 bases: TGTGCGTCCCCCACGAACAGTGAACCATTTAGCAATCAGCCCCAGCATTTT. Its protein is CASPTNSEPFSNQPQHF.

This clonotype was picked up many times. The rearrangement joins TRBV20-1 to TRBJ2-3; maybe TRBD1 (5 bases). The germline V gene encodes CDR1 DFQATT and CDR2 SNEGSKA (reference sequence). V shed 0 bases and J shed 1 base, with 8 bases lying between them. This CDR3 region has 14 residues. The CDR3 protein is CSARDQGGTDTQYF. The CDR3 bases are TGCAGTGCTAGAGATCAGGGTGGCACAGATACGCAGTATTTT.

This clonotype was counted many times. CDR3 sequence (DNA): TGCAGCGCTGCAAGAGGGGGCAGCGAGCAGTACTTC. Residues: CSAARGGSEQYF. V and J are TRBV29-1 and TRBJ2-7, with TRBD1 matching over 7 bases. The CDR3 runs 12 residues. Germline V gives CDR1 SQVTM, CDR2 ANQGSEA. Trimming cost V 7 bases and J 6 bases; bases outside gene matches: 9.

The CDR3 sequence: CASSESMREQFF. In DNA form, the CDR3 reads TGTGCCAGCAGTGAATCAATGCGGGAGCAGTTCTTC. The chain links TRBV25-1 to TRBJ2-1; D is unresolved. In germline, CDR1 is MGHDK, CDR2 SYGVNS. This CDR3 spans 12 amino acids. V was cut by 1 base and J by 10 bases, with 8 bases left in between.

The chain is built from TRBV20-1 and TRBJ1-1, with D unclear. Trimming shortened V by 6 bases and J by 3 bases, and 17 bases separated the two germline ends. The CDR3 runs to 14 residues. Germline V gene lookup returns CDR1 DFQATT and CDR2 SNEGSKA (reference sequence). The CDR3 is CSAEAGKPHTEAFF. The CDR3 region has the DNA TGCAGTGCCGAGGCCGGGAAACCTCACACTGAAGCTTTCTTT.

The gene calls are TRBV25-1 and TRBJ1-4; D not resolved. The germline CDR1 and CDR2 sequences are MGHDK and SYGVNS. This CDR3 comprises 11 residues. V lost 3 bases and J 8 bases, leaving 4 bases between the germline ends. CDR3 sequence reads: CASSDREKLFF. DNA of the CDR3: TGTGCCAGCAGTGACAGGGAAAAACTGTTTTTT.

The rearrangement links TRBV20-1 to TRBJ2-3; D is possibly TRBD2 (6 bases). The CDR3 spans 16 residues. V was cut by 0 bases and J by 4 bases, with 17 bases left in between. Germline assignment: CDR1 DFQATT and CDR2 SNEGSKA (reference sequence). The CDR3 reads CSARDLLRGAADTQYF. The CDR3 DNA is TGCAGTGCTAGAGATTTACTGCGGGGAGCGGCAGATACGCAGTATTTT.

With respect to this clonotype: A clone one base away is much larger, so this may be a read error. The chain uses TRBV20-1 and TRBJ2-1; 9 bases are a match to TRBD2. Germline values: CDR1 DFQATT, CDR2 SNEGSKA (reference sequence). This CDR3 has 14 amino acids. In DNA, the CDR3 is TGCAGAGCCATGACTAGCGGACTAGACAATGAGCAGTTCTTC. It encodes CRAMTSGLDNEQFF.